The 23 T cell receptor beta chains in this list originate from one sample, sequenced in a study of blood T cell repertoires in COVID-19. TCRdb's table, derived via immunoSEQ multiplex PCR, lists solely in-frame clones and lacks some. The sample yields tens of thousands of clones, less than 85% seen once. The material sequenced was peripheral blood. These receptors were obtained from a man aged 45 to 65 with acute or convalescent COVID-19.

V is TRBV7-3 and J is TRBJ1-1, with D possibly being TRBD1 (5 bases). Germline V gives CDR1 SGHTA, CDR2 FQGTGA. This CDR3 contains 14 residues. Trimming took off 4 bases at V and 6 bases at J, with 15 bases between the two ends. This CDR3 reads CASSSSGGAAEAFF. The CDR3 DNA reads as TGTGCCAGCAGCTCCTCAGGAGGGGCGGCTGAAGCTTTCTTT. Complete variable domain (other parts from reference TRBV7-3 and TRBJ1-1): GAGVSQTPSNKVTEKGKYVELRCDPISGHTALYWYRQSLGQGPEFLIYFQGTGAADDSGLPNDRFFAVRPEGSVSTLKIQRTERGDSAVYLCASSSSGGAAEAFFGQGTRLTVV.

The chain carries TRBV6-1 and TRBJ1-6, with D hard to call. CDR1 and CDR2 (germline): MNHNS, SASEGT. V lost 0 bases to trimming and J lost 4 bases, with 10 bases between them. There are 16 residues in the CDR3. This CDR3 reads CASSEATDYYNSPLHF. The CDR3 DNA sequence: TGTGCCAGCAGTGAAGCCACAGATTATTATAATTCACCCCTCCACTTT.

V and J are TRBV5-1 and TRBJ1-4, with D possibly matching TRBD1 (6 bases). V was cut by 4 bases and J by 7 bases, with 14 bases left in between. Germline loops: CDR1 SGHRS, CDR2 YFSETQ. There are 14 residues in the CDR3. This CDR3 reads CASSPQGVGEKLFF. The DNA of the CDR3 is TGCGCCAGCAGCCCACAGGGCGTCGGTGAAAAACTGTTTTTT.

The rearrangement uses TRBV5-1 and TRBJ1-4; D not resolved. The V gene's germline CDR1 is SGHRS and CDR2 YFSETQ. The V gene lost 4 bases and the J gene lost 8 bases, with 6 bases spanning the gap. CDR3 length: 11 amino acids. The CDR3 loop reads CASSGGEKLFF. CDR3 DNA sequence: TGCGCCAGCAGCGGAGGCGAAAAACTGTTTTTT.

The gene calls are TRBV7-8 and TRBJ2-5; TRBD2 aligns across 7 bases. V trimming: 6 bases; J trimming: 5 bases; junction bases outside the gene matches: 12. The CDR3 contains 15 residues. The V gene's germline CDR1 is SGHVS and CDR2 FQNEAQ. CDR3 region: CASSPVAGDGETQYF. CDR3 DNA: TGTGCCAGCAGTCCCGTCGCGGGGGACGGGGAGACCCAGTACTTC. Variable domain in full (rest from reference TRBV7-8 and TRBJ2-5): GAGVSQSPRYKVAKRGQDVALRCDPISGHVSLFWYQQALGQGPEFLTYFQNEAQLDKSGLPSDRFFAERPEGSVSTLKIQRTQQEDSAVYLCASSPVAGDGETQYFGPGTRLLVL.

The gene calls are TRBV9 and TRBJ1-6; a possible D gene is TRBD1 (5 bases). Trimming shortened V by 2 bases and J by 10 bases, and 19 bases separated the two germline ends. The germline V gene encodes CDR1 SGDLS and CDR2 YYNGEE. This CDR3 comprises 16 residues. The CDR3 bases are TGTGCCAGCAGCGTCCGCTCCGGGACTCCGGCCTCACCCCTCCACTTT. It codes for CASSVRSGTPASPLHF.

The rearrangement links TRBV15 to TRBJ2-7; no firm D call. Germline V gene sequence: CDR1 LNHNV, CDR2 YYDKDF (reference sequence). Deletions cut 0 bases from V and 1 base from J, with 7 bases between. The CDR3 is made up of 14 amino acids. The CDR3 protein is CATSRERGSYEQYF. CDR3 in DNA: TGTGCCACCAGCAGAGAGCGAGGTTCCTACGAGCAGTACTTC. The full variable domain, completed using reference TRBV15 and TRBJ2-7, is DAMVIQNPRYQVTQFGKPVTLSCSQTLNHNVMYWYQQKSSQAPKLLFHYYDKDFNNEADTPDNFQSRRPNTSFCFLDIRSPGLGDTAMYLCATSRERGSYEQYFGPGTRLTVT.

This clone was recorded only once. The V call is TRBV29-1, the J call TRBJ2-7; 10 bases are a match to TRBD1. The CDR3 spans 15 residues. Germline CDR1 and CDR2: SQVTM and ANQGSEA. Losses at the gene ends were 6 bases for V and 6 bases for J; bases not matched to a gene: 14. In DNA form, the CDR3 reads TGCAGCGTCGGTGAGGGGGGACAGGGGAGGCGCGAGCAGTACTTC. Its protein product is CSVGEGGQGRREQYF.

The chain carries TRBV7-9 and TRBJ2-7; tentative D call: TRBD1 (6 bases). The CDR3 consists of 16 residues. Per the germline V gene, CDR1 is SEHNR and CDR2 is FQNEAQ (reference sequence). V gave up 5 bases and J gave up 4 bases, with 21 bases separating them. The CDR3 region has the DNA TGTGCCAGCAGCCATACCGGGATGGGGGCCCGGTACGAGCAGTACTTC. Residues: CASSHTGMGARYEQYF.

The chain employs TRBV14 and TRBJ2-7; tentatively, D is TRBD2 (6 bases). Per the germline V gene, CDR1 is SGHDN and CDR2 is FVKESK. Trimming shortened V by 0 bases and J by 2 bases, and 11 bases separated the two germline ends. This CDR3 contains 15 residues. The CDR3 DNA is TGTGCCAGCAGCCAAGAGGGCCGCGGGACCTACGAGCAGTACTTC. It codes for CASSQEGRGTYEQYF.

The rearrangement links TRBV30 to TRBJ1-2; 10 bases match TRBD1. Germline CDR1 GTSNPN, CDR2 SVGIG (reference sequence). V lost 0 bases, J lost 8 bases, and 12 bases stayed unmatched. This CDR3 region has 16 residues. The CDR3 DNA is TGTGCCTGGAGTGTCCTCCGGCGACAGGGGGCAAGGGGCTACACCTTC. The encoded protein is CAWSVLRRQGARGYTF.

The V call is TRBV6-5, the J call TRBJ1-5; D gene unclear. The CDR3 totals 12 residues. Looked up from germline, CDR1 is MNHEY and CDR2 is SVGAGI. The V end was cut by 5 bases, the J end by 5 bases, with 7 bases between. CDR3 region: CASSTTYQPQHF. CDR3 nucleotide sequence: TGTGCCAGCAGTACCACTTATCAGCCCCAGCATTTT.

The chain has TRBV28 and TRBJ2-7; D is unclear. Germline V gives CDR1 MDHEN, CDR2 SYDVKM. The V gene lost 6 bases and the J gene lost 2 bases, with 20 bases spanning the gap. The CDR3 runs 16 residues. CDR3 coding DNA: TGTGCCAGCAGAATTCTAACCCAATCTTTGGCCTACGAGCAGTACTTC. It yields the protein CASRILTQSLAYEQYF.

V gene TRBV9 combines with J gene TRBJ1-2, with D unresolved. The CDR3 covers 15 residues. CDR1 and CDR2 from the germline V gene are SGDLS and YYNGEE. Trimming took off 0 bases at V and 8 bases at J, with 17 bases between the two ends. In nucleotides, the CDR3 is TGTGCCAGCAGCGTAGGAGGGCACCGACTTCGAGGCTACACCTTC. Residues: CASSVGGHRLRGYTF. Filled out from reference TRBV9 and TRBJ1-2, the complete variable domain reads DSGVTQTPKHLITATGQRVTLRCSPRSGDLSVYWYQQSLDQGLQFLIQYYNGEERAKGNILERFSAQQFPDLHSELNLSSLELGDSALYFCASSVGGHRLRGYTFGSGTRLTVV.

The chain recombines TRBV11-2 with TRBJ2-1, with 10 bases aligning to TRBD2. The CDR3 has 17 amino acids. The J segment lost 6 bases and the V segment lost 0 bases, leaving 8 bases of the junction unmatched. Germline CDR1 SGHAT, CDR2 FQNNGV. The CDR3 sequence: CASSLDLASGGTNEQFF. The CDR3 DNA reads as TGTGCCAGCAGCTTAGATCTTGCTAGCGGGGGAACCAATGAGCAGTTCTTC.

The chain couples TRBV12-5 to TRBJ2-1; D gene unclear. Germline V gene lookup returns CDR1 LGHNT and CDR2 FRNRAP. V lost 2 bases, J lost 6 bases, and 11 bases lay in between. The CDR3 consists of 14 residues. CDR3 residues: CASGLMAPSNEQFF. CDR3 DNA: TGTGCTAGTGGTTTGATGGCCCCATCCAATGAGCAGTTCTTC. Full variable domain (missing parts from reference TRBV12-5 and TRBJ2-1): DARVTQTPRHKVTEMGQEVTMRCQPILGHNTVFWYRQTMMQGLELLAYFRNRAPLDDSGMPKDRFSAEMPDATLATLKIQPSEPRDSAVYFCASGLMAPSNEQFFGPGTRLTVL.

V is TRBV19 and J is TRBJ2-7; possibly TRBD1 for D (6 bases). The CDR3 spans 16 residues. CDR1 and CDR2 from the germline V gene are LNHDA and SQIVND (reference sequence). The V end lost 5 bases, the J end lost 1 base, and 18 bases lay between the germline ends. The CDR3: CASSQGHQFSSYEQYF. The CDR3 DNA sequence: TGTGCCAGTAGTCAGGGACACCAGTTCTCATCCTACGAGCAGTACTTC.

V gene TRBV4-1 combines with J gene TRBJ1-1, with a possible D match to TRBD1 (5 bases). Trimming shortened V by 2 bases and J by 2 bases, and 12 bases separated the two germline ends. Per the germline V gene, CDR1 is MGHRA and CDR2 is YSYEKL. This CDR3 has 15 residues. Written as DNA, the CDR3 is TGCGCCAGCAGCCAAACATGGACACAAAACACTGAAGCTTTCTTT. Its protein is CASSQTWTQNTEAFF.

The V call is TRBV4-1, the J call TRBJ1-6, with 10 positions matching TRBD1. The length of the CDR3 is 14 residues. In germline, CDR1 is MGHRA, CDR2 YSYEKL. Unmatched junction bases numbered 6, after V lost 6 bases and J lost 10 bases. The CDR3 protein is CASRGTGDGSPLHF. In nucleotides, the CDR3 is TGCGCCAGCAGAGGGACAGGGGACGGCTCACCCCTCCACTTT.

This chain joins TRBV6-5 and TRBJ2-1; D is undetermined. This CDR3 is 13 amino acids long. V gave up 7 bases and J gave up 6 bases, with 13 bases separating them. Per germline, CDR1 MNHEY and CDR2 SVGAGI. In DNA form, the CDR3 reads TGTGCCAGCACCCCCGTGCGAGGCAATGAGCAGTTCTTC. It encodes CASTPVRGNEQFF.

The V and J genes are TRBV29-1 and TRBJ2-3; 14 nucleotides agree with TRBD2. The V segment lost 4 bases and the J segment 4 bases; nucleotides outside the gene matches: 10. CDR3 length equals 17 residues. From germline, CDR1 is SQVTM and CDR2 ANQGSEA. In DNA form, the CDR3 reads TGCAGCGTTGCCCCGGGACTAGCGGGAGTAGGGGCAGATACGCAGTATTTT. Translated: CSVAPGLAGVGADTQYF.

The gene calls are TRBV5-4 and TRBJ2-5; no clear D. The CDR3 has 13 residues. Germline CDR1 is SGHNT and CDR2 is YYREEE (reference sequence). The germline V and J ends were trimmed by 0 bases and 2 bases, with 5 bases remaining between them. CDR3 loop: CASSLDSQETQYF. CDR3 DNA sequence: TGTGCCAGCAGCTTGGACAGTCAAGAGACCCAGTACTTC. The entire variable domain, with the rest obtained from reference TRBV5-4 and TRBJ2-5, is as follows: ETGVTQSPTHLIKTRGQQVTLRCSSQSGHNTVSWYQQALGQGPQFIFQYYREEENGRGNFPPRFSGLQFPNYSSELNVNALELDDSALYLCASSLDSQETQYFGPGTRLLVL.

This clone was picked up one time. V is TRBV5-4 and J is TRBJ1-1; possible D gene TRBD1, 5 bases. The CDR3 consists of 13 residues. The V gene's germline CDR1 is SGHNT and CDR2 YYREEE (reference sequence). Deletions cut 3 bases from V and 8 bases from J, with 14 bases between. CDR3 nucleotide sequence: TGTGCCAGCAGCTCAGGACGGGGGTGGGAAGCTTTCTTT. Its protein product is CASSSGRGWEAFF.